This T cell receptor beta chain derives from a study of T cell responses to AZD1222 COVID-19 vaccine. Profiled with immunoSEQ multiplex PCR; TCRdb holds only in-frame clones, not every one. The repertoire includes about 150,000 clones, 80% to 95% of them detected once, and 1% to 1.5% sits in the top ten. A remark on this clone: Its antigen remains unknown.

Findings and limits, study-wide: Per reports, nearly half of all spike-specific TCRs target regions that are unmutated in variants. White British donors predominated, females outnumbered males, and clonal diversity was possibly underestimated. AZD1222 recipients seropositive at baseline numbered only six or seven.

CDR1 and CDR2 (germline): SEHNR, FQNEAQ (reference sequence). Trimming pared 3 bases from V and 5 bases from J, leaving 5 bases between. This CDR3 is 11 amino acids long. Doses given second, at about 4 or about 12 weeks, were pooled. The V and J genes are TRBV7-9 and TRBJ2-7; unclear D gene. The material was peripheral blood, obtained 28 days after the second AZD1222 dose. This receptor was identified in an adult who received the AZD1222 COVID-19 vaccine. This CDR3 is CASSFQDEQYF. The CDR3 DNA sequence: TGTGCCAGCAGCTTTCAGGACGAGCAGTACTTC.